Listed below are T cell receptor beta chains from one sample, sequenced in a study of cytomegalovirus exposure and HLA in healthy donors. Repertoires were generated with immunoSEQ multiplex PCR, while TCRdb's copy carries only in-frame clones and drops some. The sample contains about 260,000 clones, under 80% of which appear only once. The sequencing sample was made of PBMCs. These receptors originate from a female donor in good health and CMV-seronegative. Each CDR3 is given with its conserved first and last residue. Each record gives: V gene, clone size, J gene, D gene, CDR3 DNA, CDR3 protein. A D gene is named only where the DNA matches it firmly. Clone sizes are given selectively: once, few, many, or a class where the clone is expanded.

V: TRBV6-5
size: NA
J: TRBJ1-1
D: NA
DNA: TGTGCCAGCAGTTATCTGGGAGGGGACACTGAAGCTTTCTTT
CDR3: CASSYLGGDTEAFF

V: TRBV28
size: NA
J: TRBJ2-7
D: NA
DNA: TGTGCCAGCAGTCGGAGGCGAAACACCTACGAGCAGTACTTC
CDR3: CASSRRRNTYEQYF

V: TRBV7-2
size: NA
J: TRBJ1-4
D: TRBD1
DNA: TGTGCCAGCAGCCTCATCTCCGGGACAGGGAATGAAAAACTGTTTTTT
CDR3: CASSLISGTGNEKLFF

V: TRBV10-1
size: NA
J: TRBJ1-1
D: NA
DNA: TGCGCCAGCAGTTTAACACTGAACACTGAAGCTTTCTTT
CDR3: CASSLTLNTEAFF

V: TRBV19
size: few
J: TRBJ1-1
D: TRBD1
DNA: TGTGCCAGTAGTACCTCCTACCGGAGTCGGGACAGGGATGAAGCTTTCTTT
CDR3: CASSTSYRSRDRDEAFF

V: TRBV9
size: NA
J: TRBJ2-7
D: NA
DNA: TGTGCCAGCAGCGTAGCGGCAGGCCCCTACGAGCAGTACTTC
CDR3: CASSVAAGPYEQYF

V: TRBV21-1
size: NA
J: TRBJ2-7
D: NA
DNA: TGTGCCAGCAGCAAAGAGGGTGGAGCGGGCTACGAGCAGTACTTC
CDR3: CASSKEGGAGYEQYF

V: TRBV6-6
size: NA
J: TRBJ1-2
D: TRBD1
DNA: TGTGCCAGCAGTTACTCCCGACAGGGCGGAGGCTACACCTTC
CDR3: CASSYSRQGGGYTF

V: TRBV27
size: NA
J: TRBJ2-2
D: TRBD2
DNA: TGTGCCAGCAGGCTAGCGGGAGGGACCGGGGAGCTGTTTTTT
CDR3: CASRLAGGTGELFF

V: TRBV6-5
size: NA
J: TRBJ2-2
D: NA
DNA: TGTGCCAGCGGTCTGACTAGTAGGTCCCCCGGGGAGCTGTTTTTT
CDR3: CASGLTSRSPGELFF

V: TRBV5-1
size: NA
J: TRBJ2-7
D: TRBD2
DNA: TGCGCCAGCAGCCCACAGAGTAGCGGGAGTAGCAACGAGCAGTACTTC
CDR3: CASSPQSSGSSNEQYF

V: TRBV6-5
size: few
J: TRBJ2-7
D: TRBD1
DNA: TGTGCCAGCGGATCCGGGACAGGCTTTTACGAGCAGTACTTC
CDR3: CASGSGTGFYEQYF

V: TRBV2
size: few
J: TRBJ2-1
D: NA
DNA: TGTGCCAGCGTCGCCGGGAGCTCCTACAATGAGCAGTTCTTC
CDR3: CASVAGSSYNEQFF

V: TRBV28
size: NA
J: TRBJ1-2
D: NA
DNA: TGTGCCAGCAGTAACCTAGACAGGTACGAAGACTATGGCTACACCTTC
CDR3: CASSNLDRYEDYGYTF

V: TRBV2
size: NA
J: TRBJ1-5
D: NA
DNA: TGTGCCAGCAGTGAAAGGGGGGGCCCGCAGCCCCAGCATTTT
CDR3: CASSERGGPQPQHF

V: TRBV4-1
size: NA
J: TRBJ2-3
D: TRBD2
DNA: TGCGCCAGCAGCCACACTTTATGGGGGCGGGAGGAAAGCACAGATACGCAGTATTTT
CDR3: CASSHTLWGREESTDTQYF

V: TRBV27
size: few
J: TRBJ2-7
D: TRBD2
DNA: TGTGCCAGCAGTTCGGGACTAGCGGGAGTGCAAGGGAGGTACGAGCAGTACTTC
CDR3: CASSSGLAGVQGRYEQYF

V: TRBV7-9
size: few
J: TRBJ2-5
D: NA
DNA: TGTGCCAGCAGCTTAGGAGGGTCCCTCCGTGCTTCCAGTCCGTACTTC
CDR3: CASSLGGSLRASSPYF

V: TRBV27
size: NA
J: TRBJ2-7
D: TRBD1
DNA: TGTGCCAGCAGTCTCCCCGGGACAGAGAGCTCCTACGAGCAGTACTTC
CDR3: CASSLPGTESSYEQYF

V: TRBV27
size: NA
J: TRBJ2-3
D: TRBD1
DNA: TGTGCCAGCAGTTTTTCTACTCGGACAGGGGGCGGCGACACAGATACGCAGTATTTT
CDR3: CASSFSTRTGGGDTDTQYF

V: TRBV28
size: NA
J: TRBJ2-1
D: TRBD1
DNA: TGTGCCAGCACTCCGACAGGGGGTTCCTACAATGAGCAGTTCTTC
CDR3: CASTPTGGSYNEQFF

V: TRBV11-2
size: NA
J: TRBJ2-5
D: TRBD1
DNA: TGTGCCAGCAGCTTCGCAGACAGGGCCCAAGAGACCCAGTACTTC
CDR3: CASSFADRAQETQYF

V: TRBV6-1
size: once
J: TRBJ1-2
D: TRBD1
DNA: TGTGCCAGCAATCCCGGGACAGGTAGTAACTATGGCTACACCTTC
CDR3: CASNPGTGSNYGYTF

V: TRBV2
size: NA
J: TRBJ2-2
D: TRBD1
DNA: TGTGCCAGCGGGGGACAGGGGACCAACACCGGGGAGCTGTTTTTT
CDR3: CASGGQGTNTGELFF

V: TRBV15
size: once
J: TRBJ1-1
D: NA
DNA: TGTGCCACGAAACCGGGACCCGGGGGCACTGAAGCTTTCTTT
CDR3: CATKPGPGGTEAFF

V: TRBV28
size: NA
J: TRBJ2-7
D: TRBD2
DNA: TGTGCCAGCAGTTTGGCAGGCCCGCCGGGGGGCGAGCAGTACTTC
CDR3: CASSLAGPPGGEQYF

V: TRBV9
size: NA
J: TRBJ2-2
D: TRBD2
DNA: TGTGCCAGCAGCGTAGGGAATAGCGGGAGGACATACACCGGGGAGCTGTTTTTT
CDR3: CASSVGNSGRTYTGELFF

V: TRBV25-1
size: NA
J: TRBJ2-1
D: TRBD2
DNA: TGTGCCAGCAGTGTACCGGGACTAGCGGGACTCGGTGAGCAGTTCTTC
CDR3: CASSVPGLAGLGEQFF

V: TRBV4-1
size: NA
J: TRBJ1-2
D: NA
DNA: TGCGCCAGCAGCCCCCCAGGAGGGGATGGCTACACCTTC
CDR3: CASSPPGGDGYTF

V: TRBV5-6
size: NA
J: TRBJ2-1
D: TRBD2
DNA: TGTGCCAGCAGCTTGGAAGCGGGAGGGAATTACAATGAGCAGTTCTTC
CDR3: CASSLEAGGNYNEQFF

V: TRBV30
size: NA
J: TRBJ1-4
D: NA
DNA: TGTGCCTGGAGTTCCACAGGGATTGGGCTATCGGTGTTTTTT
CDR3: CAWSSTGIGLSVFF

V: TRBV4-1
size: few
J: TRBJ2-7
D: TRBD2
DNA: TGCGCCAGCAGCGCGACTAGCGGGGGGGCCTACGAGCAGTACTTC
CDR3: CASSATSGGAYEQYF

V: TRBV5-1
size: once
J: TRBJ2-2
D: NA
DNA: TGCGCCAGCGGGACCGGGACTTTCACCGGGGAGCTGTTTTTT
CDR3: CASGTGTFTGELFF

V: TRBV12-1
size: NA
J: TRBJ2-3
D: NA
DNA: TGTGCCAGCAGCGGATTCCCTTTCGACGGGGCAGATACGCAGTATTTT
CDR3: CASSGFPFDGADTQYF

V: TRBV14
size: NA
J: TRBJ2-7
D: TRBD2
DNA: TGTGCCAGCAACAACGGGGGGACCTACGAGCAGTACTTC
CDR3: CASNNGGTYEQYF

V: TRBV18
size: NA
J: TRBJ1-1
D: NA
DNA: TGTGCCAGCTCACCAGGCCAGCAGGGGAACACTGAAGCTTTCTTT
CDR3: CASSPGQQGNTEAFF

V: TRBV5-5
size: NA
J: TRBJ2-1
D: NA
DNA: TGTGCCAGCAGCTACCGACTAGATTCCCTCACTTCCAATGAGCAGTTCTTC
CDR3: CASSYRLDSLTSNEQFF

V: TRBV30
size: NA
J: TRBJ2-1
D: TRBD2
DNA: TGTGCCTGGAATCTAGCGGGAGGTGATGAGCAGTTCTTC
CDR3: CAWNLAGGDEQFF

V: TRBV7-3
size: NA
J: TRBJ2-2
D: TRBD1
DNA: TGTGCCAGCAGCGCAGGACAGGGCGCCGGGGAGCTGTTTTTT
CDR3: CASSAGQGAGELFF

V: TRBV28
size: NA
J: TRBJ2-7
D: TRBD2
DNA: TGTGCCAGCAGCATAGCGGGAGGGTACGAGCAGTACTTC
CDR3: CASSIAGGYEQYF

V: TRBV21-1
size: NA
J: TRBJ1-5
D: NA
DNA: TGTGCCAGCAGCAAAGACTACAGGTCACTCAATCAGCCCCAGCATTTT
CDR3: CASSKDYRSLNQPQHF

V: TRBV2
size: NA
J: TRBJ2-2
D: NA
DNA: TGTGCCAGCAGTGAGATGGGAGTCAACACCGGGGAGCTGTTTTTT
CDR3: CASSEMGVNTGELFF

V: TRBV6-4
size: NA
J: TRBJ2-1
D: TRBD1
DNA: TGTGCCAGCAGTGAGGACAGGGGCGGGTACAATGAGCAGTTCTTC
CDR3: CASSEDRGGYNEQFF

V: TRBV7-8
size: NA
J: TRBJ2-7
D: NA
DNA: TGTGCCAGCAGCTTAATGGGGTCGCTAGCCGAAGAGCAGTACTTC
CDR3: CASSLMGSLAEEQYF

V: TRBV5-6
size: NA
J: TRBJ2-3
D: TRBD2
DNA: TGTGCCAGCAGCTTGGGAGGGACTAGCGGGACAGATACGCAGTATTTT
CDR3: CASSLGGTSGTDTQYF

V: TRBV10-3
size: NA
J: TRBJ1-2
D: NA
DNA: TGTGCCATCAGTGAGCCCGGGAAAGATAAACATAACTATGGCTACACCTTC
CDR3: CAISEPGKDKHNYGYTF

V: TRBV11-2
size: NA
J: TRBJ2-7
D: TRBD2
DNA: TGTGCCAGCAGCGCTCTTGACGGGAGGTACGAGCAGTACTTC
CDR3: CASSALDGRYEQYF

V: TRBV5-1
size: NA
J: TRBJ2-2
D: TRBD2
DNA: TGCGCCAGCAGCTTTTTAGCGGGGAAGACCGGGGAGCTGTTTTTT
CDR3: CASSFLAGKTGELFF

V: TRBV27
size: once
J: TRBJ2-5
D: NA
DNA: TGTGCCAGCAGTTTCACGACTGGTCGGGAAGAGACCCAGTACTTC
CDR3: CASSFTTGREETQYF

V: TRBV9
size: few
J: TRBJ2-1
D: NA
DNA: TGTGCCAGCAGCCCCGGACTATTAAGGACCGCGAATGAGCAGTTCTTC
CDR3: CASSPGLLRTANEQFF

V: TRBV14
size: NA
J: TRBJ1-1
D: NA
DNA: TGTGCCAGCAGCCAGCTTACAGTGAACACTGAAGCTTTCTTT
CDR3: CASSQLTVNTEAFF

V: TRBV9
size: NA
J: TRBJ2-3
D: NA
DNA: TGTGCCAGCAGCGTAGCTACCGGTAGCACAGATACGCAGTATTTT
CDR3: CASSVATGSTDTQYF

V: TRBV7-9
size: NA
J: TRBJ2-3
D: TRBD2
DNA: TGTGCCAGCAGCCCAGGGACTAGCGGGGCCACAGATACGCAGTATTTT
CDR3: CASSPGTSGATDTQYF